The 23 T cell receptor beta chains listed next were all sequenced from one sample in a study of blood T cell repertoires in COVID-19 (dated by TCRdb to about 2020). Libraries were built with the immunoSEQ multiplex PCR assay. Entries here come from immuneACCESS through TCRdb and include only in-frame sequences with V and J called. Some clones fail to appear in such tables; in the studies checked, an unresolved V gene covers under half of the shortfall, and the cause of the remainder is unknown. This sample lists approximately 150,000 clones; approximately 89% were detected once. Of the sample, around 1.6% is held by the ten largest clones. The sample taken for sequencing was peripheral blood. The receptor source for this set is a human donor in a cohort sampled during active COVID-19.

The genes are TRBV5-1 and TRBJ2-3, with D uncertain. V lost 4 bases and J 1 base, leaving 10 bases between the germline ends. Germline loops: CDR1 SGHRS, CDR2 YFSETQ. The CDR3 loop spans 14 amino acids. CDR3 loop: CASSHGEGTDTQYF. In DNA form, the CDR3 reads TGCGCCAGCAGCCACGGAGAAGGCACAGATACGCAGTATTTT. The variable domain in full, with the rest retrieved from reference TRBV5-1 and TRBJ2-3, is KAGVTQTPRYLIKTRGQQVTLSCSPISGHRSVSWYQQTPGQGLQFLFEYFSETQRNKGNFPGRFSGRQFSNSRSEMNVSTLELGDSALYLCASSHGEGTDTQYFGPGTRLTVL.

V and J are TRBV4-2 and TRBJ2-1; D perhaps matches TRBD2 (5 bases). CDR3 length: 14 amino acids. Trimming stripped 1 base from V and 5 bases from J, with 9 bases between. Germline CDR1 is LGHNA and CDR2 is YNFKEQ. The CDR3: CASSQAGLDNEQFF. The CDR3 DNA is TGTGCCAGCAGCCAAGCGGGGTTGGACAATGAGCAGTTCTTC.

V and J are TRBV5-1 and TRBJ2-7, with TRBD1 matching 10 bases. V lost 2 bases to trimming and J lost 9 bases; unmatched junction nucleotides: 8. The germline V gene has CDR1 SGHRS and CDR2 YFSETQ. CDR3 size: 14 residues. The chain's CDR3 is CASSLQGQGHVQYF. The CDR3 region has the DNA TGCGCCAGCAGCTTACAGGGACAGGGGCACGTGCAGTACTTC.

In nucleotides, the CDR3 is TGTGCCAGCAGCTTAGGACAGGGGGCGAGATCAGCTTTCTTT. Protein sequence: CASSLGQGARSAFF. The chain recombines TRBV7-9 with TRBJ1-1; TRBD1 agrees at 10 bases. Unmatched junction bases numbered 6, after V lost 1 base and J lost 10 bases. The CDR3 runs to 14 residues. The V gene's germline CDR1 is SEHNR and CDR2 FQNEAQ (reference sequence).

The chain is built from TRBV10-3 and TRBJ2-7, with 11 nucleotides matching TRBD1. CDR1 and CDR2 from the germline V gene are ENHRY and SYGVKD. V trimming: 9 bases; J trimming: 6 bases; junction bases outside the gene matches: 7. This CDR3 contains 13 residues. The CDR3 coding sequence is TGTGCCATAGACGGGGGACAGGGGGGCGAGCAGTACTTC. Translated, it gives CAIDGGQGGEQYF.

This clone has a single count. The chain carries TRBV12-3 or TRBV12-4 and TRBJ1-2; tentative D call: TRBD1 (5 bases). This CDR3 has 13 residues. The V gene lost 3 bases and the J gene lost 8 bases, with 13 bases spanning the gap. CDR3 region: CASSLGQGGGYTF. The CDR3 nucleotides read TGTGCCAGCAGTTTGGGTCAGGGTGGCGGCTACACCTTC.

The V gene is TRBV5-1, the J gene TRBJ1-6; D perhaps matches TRBD1 (5 bases). Per germline, CDR1 SGHRS and CDR2 YFSETQ. The CDR3 length is 18 residues. Trimming took off 0 bases at V and 6 bases at J, with 19 bases between the two ends. CDR3 sequence reads: CASSLVPSTVKTNSPLHF. The CDR3 DNA follows: TGCGCCAGCAGCTTGGTTCCCTCGACAGTAAAGACTAATTCACCCCTCCACTTT.

The chain employs TRBV24-1 and TRBJ2-3; 7 nucleotides align to TRBD1. This CDR3 has 15 residues. From germline, CDR1 is KGHDR and CDR2 SFDVKD. Unmatched junction bases numbered 5, after V lost 3 bases and J lost 3 bases. The CDR3 nucleotides are TGTGCCACCAGTGATCCAAGACAGGGAACAGATACGCAGTATTTT. It specifies CATSDPRQGTDTQYF.

The V call is TRBV12-3 or TRBV12-4, the J call TRBJ2-1; D might be TRBD2 (6 bases). This CDR3 has 13 amino acids. V was pared by 7 bases and J by 6 bases, with 13 bases between. CDR3 amino acids: CASTLEGRNEQFF. CDR3 coding DNA: TGTGCCAGCACCCTGGAGGGCCGCAATGAGCAGTTCTTC.

This chain connects TRBV6-5 to TRBJ2-2, with a possible D match to TRBD1 (6 bases). Trimming removed 7 bases from V and 1 base from J, with 13 bases in between. Germline lookup yields CDR1 MNHEY and CDR2 SVGAGI. The CDR3 length is 15 residues. The CDR3 DNA is TGTGCCAGCAATTCCAGGGGAGTGAACACCGGGGAGCTGTTTTTT. Its protein is CASNSRGVNTGELFF.

This clone was counted once. V and J are TRBV3-1 (or the pseudogene TRBV3-2) and TRBJ1-6; no clear D gene. The CDR3 sequence is 14 residues long. Germline V gene sequence: CDR1 LGHDT, CDR2 YNNKEL (reference sequence). V shed 0 bases and J shed 4 bases, with 4 bases lying between them. The CDR3 DNA reads as TGTGCCAGCAGCCAAGACACTTATAATTCACCCCTCCACTTT. This sequence encodes CASSQDTYNSPLHF.

J is TRBJ2-1 and V is TRBV4-3; D possibly corresponds to TRBD2 (5 bases). The length of the CDR3 is 17 residues. Germline V gene lookup returns CDR1 LGHNA and CDR2 YSLEER. Trimming removed 5 bases at V and 0 bases at J, with 17 bases between. The CDR3 here is CASSSRLALHSYNEQFF. In DNA, the CDR3 is TGCGCCAGCAGCTCCAGGTTAGCGCTTCACTCCTACAATGAGCAGTTCTTC.

The gene calls are TRBV7-8 and TRBJ1-5; D uncertain. Germline CDR1 is SGHVS and CDR2 is FQNEAQ. The V and J ends lost 2 bases and 0 bases respectively, with 11 bases between them. CDR3 length: 16 amino acids. As DNA, the CDR3 is TGTGCCAGCAGCTTATTGTGGCGGAATAGCAATCAGCCCCAGCATTTT. Its protein product is CASSLLWRNSNQPQHF.

This clone turned up a few times. This chain uses TRBV2 with TRBJ1-1; maybe TRBD1 (5 bases). The CDR3 sequence is 16 residues long. With 7 bases removed from V and 4 bases from J, the gap between germline ends came to 22 bases. From germline, CDR1 is SNHLY and CDR2 FYNNEI. CDR3 sequence: CASTQGQGVRGTEAFF. For the CDR3, the DNA is TGTGCCAGCACCCAAGGGCAGGGTGTAAGGGGCACTGAAGCTTTCTTT.

The V gene is TRBV5-6, the J gene TRBJ2-5; D gene ambiguous. This CDR3 contains 14 residues. V was pared by 0 bases and J by 2 bases, with 8 bases between. Germline V gene data show CDR1 as SGHDT and CDR2 as YYEEEE. CDR3 region: CASSLGQVQETQYF. DNA for the CDR3: TGTGCCAGCAGCTTGGGGCAGGTTCAAGAGACCCAGTACTTC. Based on the CDR3 plus reference TRBV5-6 and TRBJ2-5, the full variable domain is DAGVTQSPTHLIKTRGQQVTLRCSPKSGHDTVSWYQQALGQGPQFIFQYYEEEERQRGNFPDRFSGHQFPNYSSELNVNALLLGDSALYLCASSLGQVQETQYFGPGTRLLVL.

The chain recombines TRBV6-1 with TRBJ2-7, with D tentatively TRBD2 (5 bases). The V gene lost 0 bases and the J gene lost 3 bases, with 12 bases spanning the gap. The length of the CDR3 is 15 residues. Germline lookup yields CDR1 MNHNS and CDR2 SASEGT. CDR3 amino acids: CASSEADYLIYEQYF. The CDR3 region has the DNA TGTGCCAGCAGTGAAGCCGACTACCTGATCTACGAGCAGTACTTC.

The chain carries TRBV2 and TRBJ1-6, with 11 bases matching TRBD1. Trimming at V came to 5 bases and at J to 1 base, leaving 7 bases not matched to a gene. The CDR3 length is 18 residues. The V gene's germline CDR1 is SNHLY and CDR2 FYNNEI. The CDR3 sequence: CASSRTGGDVSYNSPLHF. The CDR3 DNA is TGTGCCAGCAGTCGGACAGGGGGCGATGTGTCCTATAATTCACCCCTCCACTTT.

Worth noting for this clone: Other DNA sequences in this specimen translate into the identical CDR3. The CDR3 reads CASSLQGDQPQHF. The DNA of the CDR3 is TGTGCCAGCAGTTTACAGGGCGATCAGCCCCAGCATTTT. The rearrangement links TRBV12-3 or TRBV12-4 to TRBJ1-5, with D perhaps matching TRBD1 (5 bases). V gave up 2 bases and J gave up 5 bases, with 7 bases separating them. The CDR3 has 13 amino acids.

V and J are TRBV30 and TRBJ1-2; D gene ambiguous. V lost 7 bases and J 0 bases, leaving 12 bases between the germline ends. The CDR3 is 13 residues long. Looked up from germline, CDR1 is GTSNPN and CDR2 is SVGIG (reference sequence). Written as DNA, the CDR3 is TGTGCCTCGGACTTCACTACTAACTATGGCTACACCTTC. This translates into CASDFTTNYGYTF.

The chain recombines TRBV19 with TRBJ2-7; 15 positions agree with TRBD2. The length of the CDR3 is 14 residues. Losses at the gene ends were 9 bases for V and 2 bases for J; bases not matched to a gene: 2. Per germline, CDR1 LNHDA and CDR2 SQIVND (reference sequence). The CDR3 spells CASGTSGGPYEQYF. CDR3 DNA sequence: TGTGCCAGCGGGACTAGCGGGGGGCCCTACGAGCAGTACTTC. Variable domain in full (rest from reference TRBV19 and TRBJ2-7): DGGITQSPKYLFRKEGQNVTLSCEQNLNHDAMYWYRQDPGQGLRLIYYSQIVNDFQKGDIAEGYSVSREKKESFPLTVTSAQKNPTAFYLCASGTSGGPYEQYFGPGTRLTVT.

The J gene is TRBJ2-3, the V gene TRBV7-3, with TRBD1 matching 8 bases. The germline V gene encodes CDR1 SGHTA and CDR2 FQGTGA. The length of the CDR3 is 15 residues. J gave up 2 bases and V 1 base, and 2 bases lay outside the gene matches. CDR3 loop: CASSLRQGITDTQYF. CDR3 DNA sequence: TGTGCCAGCAGCTTAAGACAGGGGATCACAGATACGCAGTATTTT.

The CDR3 is CASSPLLLNTEAFF. CDR3 nucleotides: TGTGCCAGCTCACCCCTCCTTTTGAACACTGAAGCTTTCTTT. V gene TRBV18 combines with J gene TRBJ1-1; no clear D. Per the germline V gene, CDR1 is KGHSH and CDR2 is LQKENI. The CDR3 extends over 14 amino acids. Trimming pared 3 bases from V and 0 bases from J, leaving 8 bases between.

This sequence joins TRBV19 and TRBJ2-1, with TRBD2 matching over 9 bases. The J segment lost 4 bases and the V segment lost 5 bases, leaving 9 bases of the junction unmatched. This CDR3 region has 16 residues. Germline CDR1 and CDR2: LNHDA and SQIVND (reference sequence). CDR3 DNA sequence: TGTGCCAGTAGTCCCGGGACTAGCTCCTATTACAATGAGCAGTTCTTC. Translation gives CASSPGTSSYYNEQFF.